This is a list of T cell receptor beta chains from one sample in a study of blood T cell repertoires in COVID-19. The method was immunoSEQ multiplex PCR; TCRdb's version includes in-frame clones alone and lacks a portion of them. The table has about 180,000 clones, approximately 88% seen once. Sequenced sample: PBMCs or T cells enriched from blood (not recorded which). The receptors here all came from a young woman who had recovered from COVID-19. Each CDR3 is given with its conserved first and last residue. Each record gives: clone size, D gene, J gene, V gene, CDR3 DNA, CDR3 protein. D genes are given only for firm matches. For some rows the clone size is stated as once, few or many, or as a class when expanded; others skip it.

NA	TRBD1	TRBJ1-1	TRBV29-1	TGCAGCGGGTCAGGACAGGGCGACACTGAAGCTTTCTTT	CSGSGQGDTEAFF
NA	TRBD1	TRBJ2-7	TRBV7-9	TGTGCCAGCAGCCCACGGGACAGGGTGGACGAGCAGTACTTC	CASSPRDRVDEQYF
NA	TRBD1	TRBJ2-5	TRBV5-1	TGCGCCAGCAGGTACCGGGACAGTCAAGAGACCCAGTACTTC	CASRYRDSQETQYF
NA	TRBD1	TRBJ2-2	TRBV6-2/TRBV6-3	TGTGCCAGCAGTCCCCTGGGACAGGTCAACACCGGGGAGCTGTTTTTT	CASSPLGQVNTGELFF
NA	TRBD1	TRBJ1-2	TRBV18	TGTGCCAGCTCACCACGAGAAACAGGGGGCTATGGCTACACCTTC	CASSPRETGGYGYTF
NA	NA	TRBJ1-2	TRBV20-1	TGCAGTGCTAGTGGGACTGGCTCGGTCTATGGCTACACCTTC	CSASGTGSVYGYTF
few	NA	TRBJ2-3	TRBV6-5	TGTGCCAGCAGCCCCCTCGGGGAAAGCACAGATACGCAGTATTTT	CASSPLGESTDTQYF
NA	NA	TRBJ2-1	TRBV28	TGTGCCAGCAGTCGACCGGACTTTCATGAGCAGTTCTTC	CASSRPDFHEQFF
NA	TRBD2	TRBJ2-7	TRBV28	TGTGCCAGCAGTTTCCCCTCCGCGGGACTAGCGGACTACGAGCAGTACTTC	CASSFPSAGLADYEQYF
NA	TRBD1	TRBJ1-3	TRBV28	TGTGCCAGCAGTTTCTCGGACAGGGGTTCGGGAAACACCATATATTTT	CASSFSDRGSGNTIYF
NA	TRBD1	TRBJ2-2	TRBV4-1	TGCGCCAGCAGCCAAGAGTCACAGGGGGCGAACACCGGGGAGCTGTTTTTT	CASSQESQGANTGELFF
once	NA	TRBJ2-5	TRBV20-1	TGCAGTGCGAGTCTAGACGGGGAGACCCAGTACTTC	CSASLDGETQYF